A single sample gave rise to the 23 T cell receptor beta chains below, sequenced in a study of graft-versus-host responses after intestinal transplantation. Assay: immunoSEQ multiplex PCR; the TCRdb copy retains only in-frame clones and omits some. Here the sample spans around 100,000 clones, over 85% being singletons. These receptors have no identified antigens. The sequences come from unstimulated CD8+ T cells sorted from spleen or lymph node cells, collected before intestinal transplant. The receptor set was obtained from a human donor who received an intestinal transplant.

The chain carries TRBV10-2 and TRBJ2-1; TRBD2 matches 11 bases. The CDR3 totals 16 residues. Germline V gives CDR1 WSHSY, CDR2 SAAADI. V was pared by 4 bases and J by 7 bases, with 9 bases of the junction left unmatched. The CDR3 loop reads CASSGGLAGGLNEQFF. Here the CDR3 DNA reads TGCGCCAGCAGTGGTGGGTTAGCGGGGGGGCTGAATGAGCAGTTCTTC.

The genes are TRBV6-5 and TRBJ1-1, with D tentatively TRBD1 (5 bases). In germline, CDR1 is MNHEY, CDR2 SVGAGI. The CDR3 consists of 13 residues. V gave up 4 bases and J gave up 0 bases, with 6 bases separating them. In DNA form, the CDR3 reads TGTGCCAGCAGTTCGACAGTGAACACTGAAGCTTTCTTT. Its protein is CASSSTVNTEAFF.

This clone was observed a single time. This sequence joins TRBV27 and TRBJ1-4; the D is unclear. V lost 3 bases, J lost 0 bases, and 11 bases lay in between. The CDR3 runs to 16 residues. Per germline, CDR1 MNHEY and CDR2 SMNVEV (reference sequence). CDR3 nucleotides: TGTGCCAGCAGTTTGAGTCTATCCACAACTAATGAAAAACTGTTTTTT. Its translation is CASSLSLSTTNEKLFF.

CDR3 protein: CAWGNRVDSFNQPQHF. DNA of the CDR3: TGTGCCTGGGGGAACCGGGTAGACAGCTTCAATCAGCCCCAGCATTTT. J is TRBJ1-5 and V is TRBV30; D is perhaps TRBD1 (5 bases). The CDR3 totals 16 residues. Trimming pared 5 bases from V and 3 bases from J, leaving 20 bases between. Per germline, CDR1 GTSNPN and CDR2 SVGIG (reference sequence).

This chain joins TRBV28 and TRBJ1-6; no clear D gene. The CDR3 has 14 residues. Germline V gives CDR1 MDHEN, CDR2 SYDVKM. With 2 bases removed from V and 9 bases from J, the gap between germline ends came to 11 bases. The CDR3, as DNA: TGTGCCAGCAGTTTAGAGGTCGTTGGTTCACCCCTCCACTTT. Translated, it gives CASSLEVVGSPLHF.

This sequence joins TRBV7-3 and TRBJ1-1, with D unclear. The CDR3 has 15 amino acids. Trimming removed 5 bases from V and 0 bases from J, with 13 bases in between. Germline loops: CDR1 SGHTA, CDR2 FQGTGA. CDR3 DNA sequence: TGTGCCAGCAGCCCCCTCGGTAATTTGAACACTGAAGCTTTCTTT. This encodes CASSPLGNLNTEAFF.

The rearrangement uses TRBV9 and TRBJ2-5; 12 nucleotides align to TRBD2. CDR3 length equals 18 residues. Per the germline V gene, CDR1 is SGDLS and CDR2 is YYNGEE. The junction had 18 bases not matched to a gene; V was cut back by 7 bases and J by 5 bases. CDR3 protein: CASPDIKGLAGRSETQYF. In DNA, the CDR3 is TGTGCCAGCCCAGATATAAAAGGACTAGCGGGGAGATCGGAGACCCAGTACTTC.

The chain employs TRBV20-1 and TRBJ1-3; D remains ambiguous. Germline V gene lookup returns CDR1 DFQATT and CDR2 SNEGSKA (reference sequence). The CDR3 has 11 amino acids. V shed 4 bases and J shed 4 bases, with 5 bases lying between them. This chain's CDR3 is CSAIVGNTIYF. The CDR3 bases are TGCAGTGCTATAGTAGGAAACACCATATATTTT.

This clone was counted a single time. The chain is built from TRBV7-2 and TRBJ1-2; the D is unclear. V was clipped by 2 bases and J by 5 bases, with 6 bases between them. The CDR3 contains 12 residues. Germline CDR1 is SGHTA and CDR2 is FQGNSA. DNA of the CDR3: TGTGCCAGCAGCTTATTAACGTATGGCTACACCTTC. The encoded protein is CASSLLTYGYTF.

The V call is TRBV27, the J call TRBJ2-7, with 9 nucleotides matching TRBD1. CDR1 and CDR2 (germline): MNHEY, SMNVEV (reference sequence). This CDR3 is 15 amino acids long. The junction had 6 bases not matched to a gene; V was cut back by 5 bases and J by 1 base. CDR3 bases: TGTGCCAGCAGTGGTGGGACAGGGAATTCCTACGAGCAGTACTTC. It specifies CASSGGTGNSYEQYF.

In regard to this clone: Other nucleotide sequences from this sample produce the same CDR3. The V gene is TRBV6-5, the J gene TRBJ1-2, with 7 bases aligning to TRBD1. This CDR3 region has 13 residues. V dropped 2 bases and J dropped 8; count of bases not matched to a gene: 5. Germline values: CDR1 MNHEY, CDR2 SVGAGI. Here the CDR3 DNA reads TGTGCCAGCAGTTACGGAGGGGGCGCGGGCTACACCTTC. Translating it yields CASSYGGGAGYTF.

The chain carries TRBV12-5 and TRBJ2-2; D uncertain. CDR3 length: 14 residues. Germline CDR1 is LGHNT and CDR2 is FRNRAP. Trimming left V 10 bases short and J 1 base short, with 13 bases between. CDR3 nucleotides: TGTGCTACCGCAGACCTCCTGAACACCGGGGAGCTGTTTTTT. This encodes CATADLLNTGELFF.

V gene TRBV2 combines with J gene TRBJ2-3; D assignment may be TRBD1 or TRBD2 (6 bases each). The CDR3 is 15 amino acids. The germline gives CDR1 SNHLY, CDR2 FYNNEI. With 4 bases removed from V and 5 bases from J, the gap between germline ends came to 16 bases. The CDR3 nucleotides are TGTGCCAGCAGTGCGGAATTGGGGGGCATAGATACGCAGTATTTT. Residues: CASSAELGGIDTQYF.

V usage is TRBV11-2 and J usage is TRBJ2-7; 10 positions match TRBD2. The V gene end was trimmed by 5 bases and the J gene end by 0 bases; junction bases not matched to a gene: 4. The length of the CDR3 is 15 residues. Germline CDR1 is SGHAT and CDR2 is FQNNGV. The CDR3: CASSPGTSDSYEQYF. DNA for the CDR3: TGTGCCAGCAGCCCCGGGACTAGCGACTCCTACGAGCAGTACTTC.

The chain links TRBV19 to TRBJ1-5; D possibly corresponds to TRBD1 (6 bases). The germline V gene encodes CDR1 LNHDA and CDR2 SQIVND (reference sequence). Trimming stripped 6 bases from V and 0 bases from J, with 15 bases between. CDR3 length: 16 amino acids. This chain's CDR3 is CASSLGTPYSNQPQHF. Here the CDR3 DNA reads TGTGCCAGTAGCCTCGGGACACCGTATAGCAATCAGCCCCAGCATTTT.

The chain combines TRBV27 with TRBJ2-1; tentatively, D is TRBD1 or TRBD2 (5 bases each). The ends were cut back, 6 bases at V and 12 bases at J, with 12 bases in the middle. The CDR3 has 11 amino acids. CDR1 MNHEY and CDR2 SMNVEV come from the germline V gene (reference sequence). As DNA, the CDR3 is TGTGCCAGCAGCCCCGGGGCGGGGCAGTTCTTC. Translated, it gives CASSPGAGQFF.

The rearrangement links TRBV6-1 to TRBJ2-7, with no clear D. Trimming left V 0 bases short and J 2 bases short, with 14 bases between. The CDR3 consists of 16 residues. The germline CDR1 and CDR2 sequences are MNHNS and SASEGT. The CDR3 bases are TGTGCCAGCAGTGAAGCCGCGTGGATACAGACCTACGAGCAGTACTTC. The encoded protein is CASSEAAWIQTYEQYF.

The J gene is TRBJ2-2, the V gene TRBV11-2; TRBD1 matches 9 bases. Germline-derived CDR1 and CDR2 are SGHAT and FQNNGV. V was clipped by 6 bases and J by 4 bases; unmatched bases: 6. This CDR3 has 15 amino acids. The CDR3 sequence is CASSRGTGTTGELFF. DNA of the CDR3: TGTGCCAGCAGTCGCGGGACAGGGACCACCGGGGAGCTGTTTTTT. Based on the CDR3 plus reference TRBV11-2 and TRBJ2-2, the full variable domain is EAGVAQSPRYKIIEKRQSVAFWCNPISGHATLYWYQQILGQGPKLLIQFQNNGVVDDSQLPKDRFSAERLKGVDSTLKIQPAKLEDSAVYLCASSRGTGTTGELFFGEGSRLTVL.

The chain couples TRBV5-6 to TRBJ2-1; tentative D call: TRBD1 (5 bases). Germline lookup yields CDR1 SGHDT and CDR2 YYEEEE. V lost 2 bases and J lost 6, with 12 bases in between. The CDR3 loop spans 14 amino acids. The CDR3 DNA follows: TGTGCCAGCAGCTTTTTCCAGGGTCCCAATGAGCAGTTCTTC. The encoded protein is CASSFFQGPNEQFF.

The CDR3 DNA is TGTGCCAGCAGTAAAAAGGGACCGAGGTATACCTACGAGCAGTACTTC. This encodes CASSKKGPRYTYEQYF. The chain joins TRBV27 to TRBJ2-7; D possibly uses TRBD1 or TRBD2 (5 bases each). With 5 bases removed from V and 2 bases from J, the gap between germline ends came to 19 bases. The CDR3 totals 16 residues. Germline CDR1 and CDR2: MNHEY and SMNVEV (reference sequence).

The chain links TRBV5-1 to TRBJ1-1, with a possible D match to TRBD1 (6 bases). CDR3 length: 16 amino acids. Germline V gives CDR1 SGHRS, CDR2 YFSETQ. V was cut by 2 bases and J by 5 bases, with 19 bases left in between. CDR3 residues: CASSLSPTGGFTEAFF. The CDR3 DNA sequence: TGCGCCAGCAGCTTATCCCCCACCGGGGGCTTTACTGAAGCTTTCTTT.

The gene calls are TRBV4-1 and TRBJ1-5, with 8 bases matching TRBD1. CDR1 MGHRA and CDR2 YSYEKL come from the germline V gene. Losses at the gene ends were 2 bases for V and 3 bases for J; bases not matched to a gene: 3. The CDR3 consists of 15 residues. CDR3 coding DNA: TGCGCCAGCAGCCAAACGGACAGGGCCAATCAGCCCCAGCATTTT. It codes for CASSQTDRANQPQHF.

The CDR3 region has the DNA TGTGCCAGCAGGGGAGCCGGGGGACCGGAGGGCTACACCTTC. Translating it yields CASRGAGGPEGYTF. This sequence joins TRBV6-5 and TRBJ1-2, with D possibly matching TRBD1 (5 bases). Germline CDR1 MNHEY, CDR2 SVGAGI. Trimming stripped 6 bases from V and 8 bases from J, with 19 bases between. The CDR3 sequence is 14 residues long.